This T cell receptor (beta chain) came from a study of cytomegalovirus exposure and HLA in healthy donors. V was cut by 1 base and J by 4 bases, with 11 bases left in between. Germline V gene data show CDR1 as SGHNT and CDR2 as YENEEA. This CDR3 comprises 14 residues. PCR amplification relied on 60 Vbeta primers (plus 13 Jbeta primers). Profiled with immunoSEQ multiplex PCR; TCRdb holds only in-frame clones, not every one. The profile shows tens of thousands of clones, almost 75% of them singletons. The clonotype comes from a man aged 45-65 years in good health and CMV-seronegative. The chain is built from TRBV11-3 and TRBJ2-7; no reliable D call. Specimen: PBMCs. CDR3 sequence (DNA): TGTGCCAGCAGCTTAGCCCCCGGTCCGTACGAGCAGTACTTC. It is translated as CASSLAPGPYEQYF.